This T cell receptor beta chain is from a study of blood T cell repertoires in COVID-19. Overall study context: Sample material is recorded as cDNA or gDNA derived from T cells, B-cell-depleted T cells, or PBMCs.

Data came from immunoSEQ multiplex PCR; TCRdb stores just in-frame clones and leaves some out. In the table there are approximately 75,000 clones, roughly 80% of which are singletons. The germline V gene has CDR1 SGHRS and CDR2 YFSETQ. Trimming removed 4 bases from V and 2 bases from J, with 15 bases in between. The CDR3 runs to 15 residues. The sequenced sample consisted of peripheral blood. The gene calls are TRBV5-1 and TRBJ1-2; no firm D call. This clonotype was sampled from a woman older than 75 with acute or convalescent COVID-19. The CDR3 nucleotides are TGCGCCAGCAGCCCCAGGCTGGGCTCAAACTATGGCTACACCTTC. Translating gives CASSPRLGSNYGYTF.